The entry that follows covers one T cell receptor (beta chain) sequence. Its antigen is unidentified. TCRdb's copy holds only in-frame clones and misses some; the assay was immunoSEQ multiplex PCR. The sample includes 75,000 to 100,000 clones, around nine tenths of them seen just once. The data stem from a study of T cell responses to AZD1222 COVID-19 vaccine. The CDR3 totals 12 residues. Per the germline V gene, CDR1 is GTSNPN and CDR2 is SVGIG (reference sequence). V was trimmed by 1 base and J by 1 base, leaving 4 bases between them. Broader study findings: After two AZD1222 doses, spike-specific TCR breadth and depth rose versus day 0.

This sample comprised peripheral blood, obtained on day 0 of AZD1222 vaccination. This chain uses TRBV30 with TRBJ1-1; D gene unclear. The origin of this receptor is an adult in good health. The CDR3 DNA reads as TGTGCCTGGAGTGAGTGGAACACTGAAGCTTTCTTT. As protein: CAWSEWNTEAFF.